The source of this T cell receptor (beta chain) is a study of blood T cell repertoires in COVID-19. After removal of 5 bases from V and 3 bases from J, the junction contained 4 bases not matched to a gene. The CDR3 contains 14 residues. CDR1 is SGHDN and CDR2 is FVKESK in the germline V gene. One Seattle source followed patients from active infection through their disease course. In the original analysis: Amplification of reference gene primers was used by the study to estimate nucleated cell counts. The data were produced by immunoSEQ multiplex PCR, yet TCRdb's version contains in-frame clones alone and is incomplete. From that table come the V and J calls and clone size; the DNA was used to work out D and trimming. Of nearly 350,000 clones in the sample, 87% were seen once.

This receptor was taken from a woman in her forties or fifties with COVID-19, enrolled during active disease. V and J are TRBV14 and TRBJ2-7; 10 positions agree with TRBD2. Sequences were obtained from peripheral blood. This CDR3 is CASSWTSGHYEQYF. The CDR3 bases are TGTGCCAGCAGCTGGACTAGCGGACACTACGAGCAGTACTTC.